This paragraph covers one TCR beta chain sequence. The antigen remains unidentified. 60 Vbeta and 13 Jbeta primers were used in PCR. Method: immunoSEQ multiplex PCR; TCRdb's copy keeps in-frame clones and lacks some. The sample gives more than 95,000 clones, about 81% of which show up once; 0.95% to 1.4% is in the top ten. This record comes from a study of cytomegalovirus exposure and HLA in healthy donors. In the study overall: Approximately 190 million T cells yielded about 120 million unique TCR beta sequences, as an earlier analysis found.

V dropped 1 base and J dropped 6 bases, with 15 bases sitting between them. From germline, CDR1 is MNHNS and CDR2 SASEGT. This CDR3 has 15 residues. General study findings and limits: Later work found most CMV-associated TCR beta chains apparently HLA-restricted. In a later analysis, HLA-associated TCR beta chains were more clonally expanded than equally common others. Accurate prediction of HLA-A and HLA-B alleles (for most subjects) was reportedly achieved from TCR beta sequences.

This receptor was identified in a woman under 40 in good health and CMV-seronegative. This sequence joins TRBV6-1 and TRBJ1-2, with D perhaps TRBD1 (6 bases). Material for sequencing was PBMCs. The CDR3 DNA reads as TGTGCCAGCAGTGAAGGCCTCTCTGGGGGCGATGGCTACACCTTC. This sequence encodes CASSEGLSGGDGYTF.